Below are 29 T cell receptor beta chains sequenced from a single sample in a study of early T cells in non-severe SARS-CoV-2 infection. Each CDR3 protein is one row after TCRdb ran MiXCR on the 5' RACE reads. The table has about 98,000 distinct CDR3 sequences, 11% seen once. Material for sequencing was whole blood. Receptor source: an adult who was a healthcare worker with PCR-confirmed SARS-CoV-2 infection or an uninfected control (not recorded which).

The gene calls are TRBV11-1 and TRBJ2-2, with D hard to call. This CDR3 region has 16 residues. V lost 0 bases, J lost 0 bases, and 8 bases lay in between. CDR1 is SGHAT, CDR2 FQDESV, per germline (reference sequence). CDR3 DNA: TGTGCCAGCAGCTTAGCCTTGGGCGCGAACACCGGGGAGCTGTTTTTT. This gives the protein CASSLALGANTGELFF.

The chain combines TRBV28 with TRBJ2-6; weak D call: TRBD1 (5 bases). Trimming removed 2 bases from V and 4 bases from J, with 9 bases in between. This CDR3 has 15 residues. Germline CDR1 MDHEN, CDR2 SYDVKM. The CDR3 coding sequence is TGTGCCAGCAGTTTAAGGGGCGCCGGGGCCAACGTCCTGACTTTC. This translates into CASSLRGAGANVLTF.

This clonotype occurred many times. This chain connects TRBV5-1 to TRBJ1-6; D may be TRBD1 (5 bases). Germline V gives CDR1 SGHRS, CDR2 YFSETQ. The CDR3 totals 16 residues. Trimming took 3 bases from V and 5 from J, leaving 15 bases between them. The CDR3 here is CASSWGKWEDNSPLHF. The CDR3 nucleotides are TGCGCCAGCAGCTGGGGGAAGTGGGAGGATAATTCACCCCTCCACTTT. Together with reference TRBV5-1 and TRBJ1-6, the CDR3 gives the full variable domain: KAGVTQTPRYLIKTRGQQVTLSCSPISGHRSVSWYQQTPGQGLQFLFEYFSETQRNKGNFPGRFSGRQFSNSRSEMNVSTLELGDSALYLCASSWGKWEDNSPLHFGNGTRLTVT.

V usage is TRBV4-1 and J usage is TRBJ1-6; 7 positions agree with TRBD1. V was pared by 1 base and J by 3 bases, with 12 bases of the junction left unmatched. This CDR3 has 19 amino acids. In germline, CDR1 is MGHRA, CDR2 YSYEKL. CDR3 sequence reads: CASSQGGPGQTYYNSPLHF. DNA for the CDR3: TGCGCCAGCAGCCAAGGGGGACCGGGACAGACTTACTATAATTCACCCCTCCACTTT.

V gene TRBV21-1 combines with J gene TRBJ2-3; the table's D call, TRBD1, was not checked against the DNA. TRBV21-1 is reported as a pseudogene. This CDR3 region has 15 residues. The DNA of the CDR3 is TGTGCCACCTACCCCTCAGTAGCGAGGACAGATACGCAGTATTTT. This sequence encodes CATYPSVARTDTQYF.

The chain is built from TRBV18 and TRBJ2-7; D is perhaps TRBD1 or TRBD2 (6 bases each). There are 15 residues in the CDR3. The germline V and J ends were trimmed by 4 bases and 5 bases, with 18 bases remaining between them. The germline V gene encodes CDR1 KGHSH and CDR2 LQKENI. CDR3 nucleotide sequence: TGTGCCAGCTCACTACGACACGGGGGACAAGACGAGCAGTACTTC. Translated, it gives CASSLRHGGQDEQYF. Full variable domain (rest looked up from reference TRBV18 and TRBJ2-7): NAGVMQNPRHLVRRRGQEARLRCSPMKGHSHVYWYRQLPEEGLKFMVYLQKENIIDESGMPKERFSAEFPKEGPSILRIQQVVRGDSAAYFCASSLRHGGQDEQYFGPGTRLTVT.

This clonotype was recorded at least ten times. The rearrangement uses TRBV29-1 and TRBJ1-2; D possibly corresponds to TRBD1 (5 bases). The CDR3 length is 12 residues. Germline lookup yields CDR1 SQVTM and CDR2 ANQGSEA. Trimming cost V 5 bases and J 8 bases, with 15 bases left between them. The CDR3 sequence: CSVFDRGGGYTF. Here the CDR3 DNA reads TGCAGCGTTTTCGACAGAGGAGGAGGCTACACCTTC.

The chain carries TRBV10-3 and TRBJ1-1, with D perhaps TRBD1 (5 bases). The germline gives CDR1 ENHRY, CDR2 SYGVKD. Trimming pared 0 bases from V and 6 bases from J, leaving 5 bases between. The CDR3 covers 12 residues. CDR3 DNA: TGTGCCATCAGTGAGTCACAGGCTGAAGCTTTCTTT. It specifies CAISESQAEAFF.

This clonotype was seen repeatedly, ten times or more. The chain joins TRBV10-3 to TRBJ2-1, with a tentative D call TRBD2 (5 bases). CDR1 is ENHRY and CDR2 is SYGVKD in the germline V gene. This CDR3 has 15 residues. The ends were cut back, 8 bases at V and 7 bases at J, with 21 bases in the middle. As DNA, the CDR3 is TGTGCCATCTGTGGGAGCGACCCCCTTCTGAATGAGCAGTTCTTC. Its protein is CAICGSDPLLNEQFF.

This clonotype occurred a few times. As DNA, the CDR3 is TGTGCCAGCAGAGAATGGGGGGCACCGTACTACGAGCAGTACTTC. This sequence encodes CASREWGAPYYEQYF. The chain recombines TRBV5-6 with TRBJ2-7; D is perhaps TRBD1 or TRBD2 (6 bases each). This CDR3 has 15 residues. V was cut by 5 bases and J by 3 bases, with 18 bases left in between. Germline V CDR1 and CDR2: SGHDT, YYEEEE.

The chain carries TRBV4-1 and TRBJ1-6; perhaps TRBD1 as D (5 bases). The CDR3 has 16 amino acids. From germline, CDR1 is MGHRA and CDR2 YSYEKL. Trimming shortened V by 1 base and J by 5 bases, and 12 bases separated the two germline ends. The CDR3 here is CASSQAAGSNNSPLHF. The CDR3 coding sequence is TGCGCCAGCAGCCAAGCGGCAGGGTCTAATAATTCACCCCTCCACTTT.

The sample holds many counts of this clonotype. V usage is TRBV20-1 and J usage is TRBJ2-7; D possibly corresponds to TRBD2 (5 bases). The germline V and J ends were trimmed by 6 bases and 4 bases, with 25 bases remaining between them. From germline, CDR1 is DFQATT and CDR2 SNEGSKA (reference sequence). The length of the CDR3 is 16 residues. The CDR3 DNA is TGCAGTGCCTCACCCATAGGATCCCAAAGGGAGTACGAGCAGTACTTC. Protein: CSASPIGSQREYEQYF.

This chain uses TRBV2 with TRBJ2-7; 7 nucleotides agree with TRBD2. V lost 6 bases, J lost 3 bases, and 8 bases stayed unmatched. Germline CDR1 is SNHLY and CDR2 is FYNNEI. The CDR3 is 14 amino acids. In nucleotides, the CDR3 is TGTGCCAGCAGACTCAGCGGGGTGAACTACGAGCAGTACTTC. Translated, it gives CASRLSGVNYEQYF.

This clonotype was seen a few times. V and J are TRBV27 and TRBJ2-7; 8 bases are shared with TRBD2. With V trimmed by 1 base and J by 2 bases, 4 bases remained unmatched. In germline, CDR1 is MNHEY, CDR2 SMNVEV (reference sequence). This CDR3 is 15 amino acids long. The DNA of the CDR3 is TGTGCCAGCAGTTTATTTGCGGGAGGCACCTACGAGCAGTACTTC. Translated, it gives CASSLFAGGTYEQYF.

This clonotype has more than one count but fewer than ten. The chain links TRBV28 to TRBJ2-1; perhaps TRBD1 as D (6 bases). Germline assignment: CDR1 MDHEN and CDR2 SYDVKM. The V end was cut by 4 bases, the J end by 2 bases, with 12 bases between. This CDR3 spans 15 amino acids. In DNA form, the CDR3 reads TGTGCCAGCAGTTCATACAGGGAGCCCTACAATGAGCAGTTCTTC. Protein product: CASSSYREPYNEQFF. The whole variable domain, filled in from reference TRBV28 and TRBJ2-1, reads DVKVTQSSRYLVKRTGEKVFLECVQDMDHENMFWYRQDPGLGLRLIYFSYDVKMKEKGDIPEGYSVSREKKERFSLILESASTNQTSMYLCASSSYREPYNEQFFGPGTRLTVL.

The gene calls are TRBV14 and TRBJ2-2, with no clear D. The CDR3 contains 16 residues. V dropped 0 bases and J dropped 4 bases, with 12 bases sitting between them. Germline lookup yields CDR1 SGHDN and CDR2 FVKESK. The CDR3 DNA reads TGTGCCAGCAGCCAAGATAGAAAGGCCCCCACCGGGGAGCTGTTTTTT. The encoded protein is CASSQDRKAPTGELFF.

The chain has TRBV3-1 and TRBJ2-7; the D gene is possibly TRBD2 (6 bases). V lost 4 bases and J 7 bases, leaving 17 bases between the germline ends. From germline, CDR1 is LGHDT and CDR2 YNNKEL (reference sequence). The CDR3 covers 14 residues. CDR3 residues: CASSPGTLGLEQYF. CDR3 DNA sequence: TGTGCCAGCAGCCCCGGGACTCTGGGATTGGAGCAGTACTTC.

This clonotype was counted ten times or more. The chain joins TRBV28 to TRBJ1-1, with D possibly TRBD1 on 6 matching bases. Germline values: CDR1 MDHEN, CDR2 SYDVKM. The CDR3 runs to 17 residues. Trimming took 5 bases from V and 1 from J, leaving 20 bases between them. The CDR3 sequence: CASSPSRGRSPNTEAFF. The CDR3 bases are TGTGCCAGCAGTCCCTCCAGGGGCCGATCTCCGAACACTGAAGCTTTCTTT.

In this sample, this clonotype turned up a few times. The V gene is TRBV20-1, the J gene TRBJ2-3, with D perhaps TRBD2 (5 bases). V lost 5 bases, J lost 6 bases, and 9 bases lay in between. Germline CDR1 is DFQATT and CDR2 is SNEGSKA (reference sequence). CDR3 size: 11 residues. The CDR3 is CSAGPGDTQYF. CDR3 DNA sequence: TGCAGTGCTGGTCCGGGGGATACGCAGTATTTT.

The gene calls are TRBV5-5 and TRBJ2-2, with D hard to call. CDR3 length equals 15 residues. The V gene's germline CDR1 is SGHKS and CDR2 YYEKEE (reference sequence). V was shortened by 3 bases and J by 2 bases, with 11 bases between the two germline ends. This CDR3 is CASSSTAVNTGELFF. The CDR3 coding sequence is TGTGCCAGCAGCTCGACGGCAGTTAACACCGGGGAGCTGTTTTTT.

The chain employs TRBV20-1 and TRBJ1-6; D remains unclear. The germline CDR1 and CDR2 sequences are DFQATT and SNEGSKA (reference sequence). This CDR3 region has 16 residues. The V end was cut by 0 bases, the J end by 10 bases, with 19 bases between. The CDR3 DNA reads TGCAGTGCTAGAGAAACGACCGGACGGTGGGAATCACCCCTCCACTTT. It codes for CSARETTGRWESPLHF.

The V gene is TRBV6-1, the J gene TRBJ2-3, with 8 bases lining up with TRBD2. The CDR3 runs 16 residues. The J segment lost 0 bases and the V segment lost 5 bases, leaving 7 bases of the junction unmatched. Germline V gene lookup returns CDR1 MNHNS and CDR2 SASEGT. The CDR3 region has the DNA TGTGCCAGCAGTCCCACACTAGCGGATAGCACAGATACGCAGTATTTT. Its protein is CASSPTLADSTDTQYF.

This clonotype was observed at least ten times. This rearrangement joins TRBV7-9 to TRBJ2-7, with 13 bases lining up with TRBD2. The CDR3 totals 16 residues. Unmatched junction bases numbered 8, after V lost 5 bases and J lost 4 bases. Germline V gene sequence: CDR1 SEHNR, CDR2 FQNEAQ (reference sequence). The CDR3 bases are TGTGCCAGCAGCACCGCCCGACTAGCGGGGGGTTACGAGCAGTACTTC. It translates to CASSTARLAGGYEQYF.

Ten or more counts support this clonotype. The chain has TRBV20-1 and TRBJ1-1, with D possibly TRBD1 on 5 matching bases. Per germline, CDR1 DFQATT and CDR2 SNEGSKA (reference sequence). The CDR3 totals 15 residues. V was clipped by 3 bases and J by 4 bases, with 18 bases between them. CDR3 DNA sequence: TGCAGTGCTAGGCCGACAGCCTCCGGATTCACTGAAGCTTTCTTT. It translates to CSARPTASGFTEAFF.

This clonotype has just one count. The rearrangement joins TRBV10-3 to TRBJ2-4; 10 nucleotides line up with TRBD1. The V gene's germline CDR1 is ENHRY and CDR2 SYGVKD. V shed 6 bases and J 7 bases; nucleotides not matched to a gene: 9. The CDR3 contains 15 residues. CDR3 sequence reads: CAIRSGTGDLNIQYF. CDR3 nucleotides: TGTGCCATCAGATCCGGGACAGGGGATTTGAACATTCAGTACTTC.

CDR3: CASSFHSENTEAFF. The CDR3 DNA reads TGTGCCAGCAGCTTTCATTCCGAAAACACTGAAGCTTTCTTT. The J gene is TRBJ1-1, the V gene TRBV7-9, with D hard to call. Between the trimmed V and J ends, which lost 3 bases and 2 bases, there was a span of 10 bases. CDR1 and CDR2 from the germline V gene are SEHNR and FQNEAQ (reference sequence). The CDR3 extends over 14 amino acids.

This rearrangement joins TRBV28 to TRBJ2-3; 9 nucleotides match TRBD1. The CDR3 is 16 residues long. Germline V CDR1 and CDR2: MDHEN, SYDVKM. Trimming at V came to 7 bases and at J to 0 bases, leaving 8 bases not matched to a gene. CDR3 in amino acids: CASTQQGATSTDTQYF. DNA for the CDR3: TGTGCCAGCACCCAACAGGGGGCAACTAGCACAGATACGCAGTATTTT.

This clonotype was counted many times. The rearrangement links TRBV5-1 to TRBJ2-5; 10 bases fit TRBD1. The CDR3 spans 16 residues. Germline V gives CDR1 SGHRS, CDR2 YFSETQ. V lost 0 bases to trimming and J lost 5 bases; unmatched junction nucleotides: 7. CDR3 DNA sequence: TGCGCCAGCAGCTTGGTGACAGGGGGCGCCTTGGAGACCCAGTACTTC. It codes for CASSLVTGGALETQYF.

Many counts were recorded for this clonotype. The gene calls are TRBV9 and TRBJ2-7; D gene ambiguous. Looked up from germline, CDR1 is SGDLS and CDR2 is YYNGEE. CDR3 length equals 13 residues. Trimming took off 4 bases at V and 2 bases at J, with 10 bases between the two ends. The CDR3: CASSPGRTYEQYF. The CDR3 coding sequence is TGTGCCAGCAGCCCCGGTAGGACCTACGAGCAGTACTTC.